This record looks at one TCR beta chain sequence and its context. What it binds is not known. Sequence at one end of the junction differs from germline and may be a read error. Preparation of TCR beta libraries was done by quantitative 5'-RACE with molecular barcodes. TCRdb re-called the 5' RACE reads through MiXCR, storing one row per CDR3 protein. The sample lists approximately 400,000 distinct CDR3 sequences; under 20% were seen once. Per germline, CDR1 MNHEY and CDR2 SVGAGI. CDR3 length: 17 amino acids. The data stem from a study of CD8 T cells in ankylosing spondylitis. General observations from the study: Clones that were linked to disease were CD8+ and were relatively rare in peripheral blood. A motif in TCR beta, a set of under ten highly homologous variants, appeared characteristic of ankylosing spondylitis blood. Clones tied to disease were said to be significantly enriched in matched ankylosing spondylitis synovial fluid. In reactive arthritis synovial fluid and blood, some motif variants had been reported before.

The chain recombines TRBV6-5 with TRBJ1-2; D possibly corresponds to TRBD1 (5 bases). Sequencing input: blood, either unsorted or a sorted T cell fraction (not recorded which). The receptor comes from a male donor with ankylosing spondylitis. CDR3 sequence reads: CASSNSGRSLPGYGYTF. The CDR3 DNA reads as TGTGCCAGCAGTAACTCGGGACGGAGTCTGCCGGGCTATGGCTACACCTTC.